These 15 T cell receptor beta chains were all obtained from the same sample, sequenced in a study of blood T cell repertoires in COVID-19. Profiled with immunoSEQ multiplex PCR; TCRdb holds only in-frame clones, not every one. The table lists approximately 400,000 clones, 88% of them singletons. Sequenced material: peripheral blood. These receptors originate from a woman aged 50 to 65 with COVID-19, enrolled during active disease.

V is TRBV5-1 and J is TRBJ2-1, with TRBD1 matching over 9 bases. CDR1 SGHRS and CDR2 YFSETQ come from the germline V gene. V dropped 7 bases and J dropped 7; count of bases not matched to a gene: 12. The CDR3 is 15 residues long. The CDR3 is CASATGGHGLNEQFF. In DNA form, the CDR3 reads TGCGCCAGCGCGACAGGGGGTCACGGCTTGAATGAGCAGTTCTTC.

This clone showed up just once. The rearrangement links TRBV7-6 to TRBJ2-5, with D tentatively TRBD1 (6 bases). V lost 5 bases, J lost 1 base, and 14 bases lay in between. Germline V lookup: CDR1 SGHVS, CDR2 FNYEAQ. The CDR3 runs to 15 residues. The chain's CDR3 is CASSPFTGIQETQYF. The DNA for the CDR3 is TGTGCCAGCAGCCCATTTACAGGGATCCAAGAGACCCAGTACTTC.

The chain recombines TRBV7-9 with TRBJ1-4; D is unresolved. The CDR3 extends over 14 amino acids. Trimming pared 1 base from V and 3 bases from J, leaving 6 bases between. Germline-derived CDR1 and CDR2 are SEHNR and FQNEAQ (reference sequence). The CDR3 loop reads CASSLVGSNEKLFF. The CDR3 nucleotides read TGTGCCAGCAGCTTAGTCGGGTCTAATGAAAAACTGTTTTTT.

V and J are TRBV11-2 and TRBJ2-1, with a tentative D call TRBD1 (6 bases). The CDR3 runs to 14 residues. CDR1 and CDR2 (germline): SGHAT, FQNNGV. Deletions cut 1 base from V and 8 bases from J, with 12 bases between. This CDR3 is CASSLANREDEQFF. CDR3 nucleotide sequence: TGTGCCAGCAGCTTAGCAAACAGGGAAGATGAGCAGTTCTTC.

This clone was detected once. This sequence joins TRBV3-1 (or the pseudogene TRBV3-2) and TRBJ1-6, with a weak D call TRBD1 (6 bases). CDR3 size: 17 residues. In germline, CDR1 is LGHDT, CDR2 YNNKEL (reference sequence). V lost 4 bases, J lost 0 bases, and 13 bases lay in between. CDR3 sequence (DNA): TGTGCCAGCAGCCCGTCACGACAGGTCTCCTATAATTCACCCCTCCACTTT. As protein: CASSPSRQVSYNSPLHF.

The rearrangement links TRBV5-1 to TRBJ2-1, with a possible D match to TRBD2 (5 bases). The CDR3 contains 15 residues. The V end lost 2 bases, the J end lost 0 bases, and 9 bases lay between the germline ends. Germline CDR1 reads SGHRS; CDR2 reads YFSETQ. CDR3 coding DNA: TGCGCCAGCAGCTTAAGTGGACTCTCCTACAATGAGCAGTTCTTC. Translating it yields CASSLSGLSYNEQFF.

The chain carries TRBV7-6 and TRBJ1-2, with unresolved D. The CDR3 loop spans 15 amino acids. Trimming pared 5 bases from V and 6 bases from J, leaving 19 bases between. CDR1 and CDR2 (germline): SGHVS, FNYEAQ. The CDR3 DNA follows: TGTGCCAGCAGCCCCGGACGAACGGGGATGAATGGCTACACCTTC. As protein: CASSPGRTGMNGYTF.

This clone showed up just once. The V gene is TRBV5-6, the J gene TRBJ1-1; 11 nucleotides match TRBD1. Germline CDR1 is SGHDT and CDR2 is YYEEEE. V gave up 4 bases and J gave up 4 bases; unmatched junction bases: 3. The CDR3 is 14 residues long. CDR3 DNA: TGTGCCAGCAGCCTGGGGACAGGGGGCACTGAAGCTTTCTTT. Its translation: CASSLGTGGTEAFF.

The chain combines TRBV3-1 (or the pseudogene TRBV3-2) with TRBJ1-1; 7 bases fit TRBD1. The germline gives CDR1 LGHDT, CDR2 YNNKEL (reference sequence). The junction had 4 bases not matched to a gene; V was cut back by 4 bases and J by 2 bases. The CDR3 length is 14 residues. DNA of the CDR3: TGTGCCAGCAGCCTTAAGGGGGCCAACACTGAAGCTTTCTTT. This encodes CASSLKGANTEAFF.

This clone was observed a single time. The chain has TRBV27 and TRBJ2-1, with 11 bases matching TRBD2. CDR1 and CDR2 from the germline V gene are MNHEY and SMNVEV (reference sequence). The CDR3 contains 17 residues. Trimming at V came to 3 bases and at J to 1 base, leaving 5 bases not matched to a gene. The CDR3 DNA follows: TGTGCCAGCAGTTTTTATGCTAGCGGGGGGTCCTACAATGAGCAGTTCTTC. It is translated as CASSFYASGGSYNEQFF.

The chain employs TRBV3-1 (or the pseudogene TRBV3-2) and TRBJ1-1; perhaps TRBD1 as D (5 bases). The germline V and J ends were trimmed by 8 bases and 4 bases, with 20 bases remaining between them. Germline loops: CDR1 LGHDT, CDR2 YNNKEL (reference sequence). The CDR3 runs to 15 residues. CDR3 region: CASGRRGDMTTEAFF. Here the CDR3 DNA reads TGTGCCAGCGGGCGGCGGGGCGACATGACCACTGAAGCTTTCTTT.

Written as DNA, the CDR3 is TGTGCCAGTAACCCGACAGTCCGTAATTCACCCCTCCACTTT. Amino acids: CASNPTVRNSPLHF. This sequence joins TRBV19 and TRBJ1-6, with D possibly TRBD1 on 5 matching bases. In germline, CDR1 is LNHDA, CDR2 SQIVND (reference sequence). CDR3 size: 14 residues. V was cut by 7 bases and J by 6 bases, with 13 bases left in between.

The rearrangement links TRBV7-2 to TRBJ1-3, with a weak D call TRBD1 (6 bases). The ends were cut back, 1 base at V and 2 bases at J, with 9 bases in the middle. Germline V gene sequence: CDR1 SGHTA, CDR2 FQGNSA. CDR3 length equals 15 residues. Written as DNA, the CDR3 is TGTGCCAGCAGCTTAGTTTGGGGGCCTGGAAACACCATATATTTT. Its translation: CASSLVWGPGNTIYF.

The chain recombines TRBV9 with TRBJ1-2; 8 bases are a match to TRBD1. The V gene end was trimmed by 4 bases and the J gene end by 8 bases; junction bases not matched to a gene: 7. The CDR3 runs 13 residues. Germline CDR1 SGDLS, CDR2 YYNGEE. CDR3 residues: CASSPRQGTGYTF. The DNA of the CDR3 is TGTGCCAGCAGCCCCCGACAGGGGACAGGCTACACCTTC.

The chain has TRBV10-1 and TRBJ1-1, with D possibly matching TRBD1 (6 bases). Deletions cut 3 bases from V and 7 bases from J, with 12 bases between. Germline V gives CDR1 WNHNN, CDR2 SYGVQD (reference sequence). The CDR3 contains 13 residues. CDR3 coding DNA: TGCGCCAGCAGTGAACTCGCCAGGGGTGAAGCTTTCTTT. It specifies CASSELARGEAFF.